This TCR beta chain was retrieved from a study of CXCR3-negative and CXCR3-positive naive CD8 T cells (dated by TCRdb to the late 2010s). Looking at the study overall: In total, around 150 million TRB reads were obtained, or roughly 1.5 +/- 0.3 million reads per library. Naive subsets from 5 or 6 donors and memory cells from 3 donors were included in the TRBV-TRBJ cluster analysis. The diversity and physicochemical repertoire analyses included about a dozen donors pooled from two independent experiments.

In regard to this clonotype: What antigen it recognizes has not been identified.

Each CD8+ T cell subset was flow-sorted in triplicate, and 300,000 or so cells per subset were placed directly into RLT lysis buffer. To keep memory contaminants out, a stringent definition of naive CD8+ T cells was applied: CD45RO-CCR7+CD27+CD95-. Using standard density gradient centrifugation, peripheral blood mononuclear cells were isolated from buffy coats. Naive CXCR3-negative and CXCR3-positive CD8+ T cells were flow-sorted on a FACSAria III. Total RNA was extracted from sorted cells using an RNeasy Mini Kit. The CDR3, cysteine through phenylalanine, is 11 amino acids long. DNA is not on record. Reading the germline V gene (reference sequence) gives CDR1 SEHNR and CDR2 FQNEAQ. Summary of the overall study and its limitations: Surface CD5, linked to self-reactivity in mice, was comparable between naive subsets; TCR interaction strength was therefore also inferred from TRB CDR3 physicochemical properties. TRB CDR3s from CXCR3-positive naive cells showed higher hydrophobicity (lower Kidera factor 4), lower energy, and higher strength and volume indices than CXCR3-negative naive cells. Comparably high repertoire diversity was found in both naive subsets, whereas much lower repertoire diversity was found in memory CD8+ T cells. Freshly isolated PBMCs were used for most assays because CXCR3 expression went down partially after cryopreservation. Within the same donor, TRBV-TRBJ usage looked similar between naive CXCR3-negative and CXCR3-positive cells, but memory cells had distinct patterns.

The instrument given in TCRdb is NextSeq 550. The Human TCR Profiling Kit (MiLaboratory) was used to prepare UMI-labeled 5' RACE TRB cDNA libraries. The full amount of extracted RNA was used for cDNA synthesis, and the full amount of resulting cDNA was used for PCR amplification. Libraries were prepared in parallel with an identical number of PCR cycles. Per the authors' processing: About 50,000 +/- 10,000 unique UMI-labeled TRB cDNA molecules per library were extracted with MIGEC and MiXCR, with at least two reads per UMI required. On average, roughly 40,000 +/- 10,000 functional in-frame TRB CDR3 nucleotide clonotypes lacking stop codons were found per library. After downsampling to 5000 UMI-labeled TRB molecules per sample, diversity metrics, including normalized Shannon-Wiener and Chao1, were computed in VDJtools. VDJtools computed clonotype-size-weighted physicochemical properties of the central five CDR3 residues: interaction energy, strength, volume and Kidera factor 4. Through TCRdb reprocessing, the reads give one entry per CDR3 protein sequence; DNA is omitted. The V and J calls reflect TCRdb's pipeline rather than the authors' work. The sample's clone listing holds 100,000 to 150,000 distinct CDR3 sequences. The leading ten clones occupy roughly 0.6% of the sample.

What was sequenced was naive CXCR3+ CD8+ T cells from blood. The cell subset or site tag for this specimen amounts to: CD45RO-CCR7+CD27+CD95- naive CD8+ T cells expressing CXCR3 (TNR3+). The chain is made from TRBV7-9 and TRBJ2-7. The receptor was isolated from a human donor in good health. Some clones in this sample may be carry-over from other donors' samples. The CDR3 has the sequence CASDDSYEQYF.